This T cell receptor beta chain was recovered during a study of T-cell memory formation after mild COVID-19. Whole-study results and caveats: CD4+ bias marked clones expanding day 15 to 37, unlike balanced contracting clones.

CDR3 length equals 14 residues. Germline V CDR1 and CDR2: MNHNS, SASEGT. V lost 3 bases and J lost 2, with 8 bases in between. This clonotype was picked up many times. The antigen is not known. UMIs and sample barcodes were carried by the TCR alpha and TCR beta cDNA libraries that 5'RACE produced using constant-segment primers. TCRdb ran MiXCR on the 5' RACE reads and lists one entry per CDR3 protein. This table holds more than 9,500 distinct CDR3 sequences, roughly 15% found once. The sample was PBMCs or a T cell subset sorted from them (not recorded which). This TCR was sampled from a man younger than 35 who had mild COVID-19 (a few samples of this study predate the infection). Cell type and time point are not known. The chain employs TRBV6-1 and TRBJ2-1, with D unclear. CDR3 sequence: CASSDVRTYNEQFF. The CDR3 coding sequence is TGTGCCAGCAGTGATGTTAGGACCTACAATGAGCAGTTCTTC.